The clone carrying this T cell receptor (beta chain) was counted many times. Its target is unknown. These data originate in a study of breast tumors, draining lymph nodes, adjacent tissues. Overall study findings and caveats: Tumor and nontumor repertoires were significantly more similar in luminal-like than in basal-like breast cancer. Tumors had less TCR diversity than lymph nodes, more than nontumor tissue. The lymph node origin of tumor T cells was framed as consistent with a hypothesis, not demonstrated.

Breast cancer patients provided tissue from their axillary draining lymph nodes. The CDR3 runs 16 residues. Trimming at V came to 5 bases and at J to 2 bases, leaving 9 bases not matched to a gene. Germline loops: CDR1 SGHVS, CDR2 FQNEAQ. TCRdb recomputed calls from the multiplex PCR reads with MiXCR, one row per CDR3 protein. This sample has tens of thousands of distinct CDR3 sequences, with roughly a fifth found just once. Sequencing used axillary lymph node tissue. The receptor comes from a female donor with breast cancer. Some clones in this sample may be carry-over from other donors' samples. J is TRBJ2-1 and V is TRBV7-8; the match to TRBD2 covers 7 bases. This CDR3 reads CASSGGVAGAYNEQFF. The DNA for the CDR3 is TGTGCCAGCAGCGGTGGAGTGGCGGGAGCCTACAATGAGCAGTTCTTC.